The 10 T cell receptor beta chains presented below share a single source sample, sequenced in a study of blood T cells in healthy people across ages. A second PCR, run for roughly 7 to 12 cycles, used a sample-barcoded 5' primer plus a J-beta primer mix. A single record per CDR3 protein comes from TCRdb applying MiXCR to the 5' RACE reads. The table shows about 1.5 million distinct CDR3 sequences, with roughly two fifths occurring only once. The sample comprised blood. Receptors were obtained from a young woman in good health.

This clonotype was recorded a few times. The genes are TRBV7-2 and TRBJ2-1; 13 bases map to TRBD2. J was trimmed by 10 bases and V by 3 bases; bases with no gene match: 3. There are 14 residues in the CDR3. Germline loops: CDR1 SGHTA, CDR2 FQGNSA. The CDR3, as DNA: TGTGCCAGCAGCTTTCGACTAGCGGGAGGAGAGCAGTTCTTC. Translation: CASSFRLAGGEQFF.

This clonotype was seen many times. The chain's CDR3 is CAITSGANYGYTF. For the CDR3, the DNA is TGTGCCATCACCTCAGGGGCTAACTATGGCTACACCTTC. The genes are TRBV10-3 and TRBJ1-2, with D possibly matching TRBD1 (6 bases). Germline V lookup: CDR1 ENHRY, CDR2 SYGVKD. V dropped 7 bases and J dropped 0 bases, with 9 bases sitting between them. The CDR3 totals 13 residues.

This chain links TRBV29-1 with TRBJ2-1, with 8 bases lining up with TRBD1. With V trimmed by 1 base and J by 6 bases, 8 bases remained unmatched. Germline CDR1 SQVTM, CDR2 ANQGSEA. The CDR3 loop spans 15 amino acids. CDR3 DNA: TGCAGCGTTGAAGGAGGGACAGGATCGGCCAATGAGCAGTTCTTC. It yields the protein CSVEGGTGSANEQFF.

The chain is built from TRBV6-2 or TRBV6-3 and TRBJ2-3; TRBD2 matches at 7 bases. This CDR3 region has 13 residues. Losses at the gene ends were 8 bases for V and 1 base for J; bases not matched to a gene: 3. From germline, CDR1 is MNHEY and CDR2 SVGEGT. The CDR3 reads CASVLAGTDTQYF. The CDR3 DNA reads TGTGCCAGCGTTCTAGCGGGCACAGATACGCAGTATTTT.

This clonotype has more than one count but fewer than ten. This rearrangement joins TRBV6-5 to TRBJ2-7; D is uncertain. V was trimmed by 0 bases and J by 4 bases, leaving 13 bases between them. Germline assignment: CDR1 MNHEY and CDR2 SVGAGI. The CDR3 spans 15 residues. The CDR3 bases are TGTGCCAGCAGTTACTCGTCTGGTCCACTTTACGAGCAGTACTTC. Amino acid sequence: CASSYSSGPLYEQYF.

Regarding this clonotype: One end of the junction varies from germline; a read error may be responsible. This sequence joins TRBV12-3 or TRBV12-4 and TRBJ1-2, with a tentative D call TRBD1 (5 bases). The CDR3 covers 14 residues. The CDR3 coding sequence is TGTGCCAGCAGTTTGGGGCAGGGAGCCTATGGCTGCACCTTC. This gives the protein CASSLGQGAYGCTF.

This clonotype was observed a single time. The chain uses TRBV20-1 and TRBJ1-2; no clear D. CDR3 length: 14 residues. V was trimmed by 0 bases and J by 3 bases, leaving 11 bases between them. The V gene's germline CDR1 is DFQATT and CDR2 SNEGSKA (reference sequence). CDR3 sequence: CSARDPFFHYGYTF. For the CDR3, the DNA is TGCAGTGCTAGAGATCCCTTCTTCCACTATGGCTACACCTTC.

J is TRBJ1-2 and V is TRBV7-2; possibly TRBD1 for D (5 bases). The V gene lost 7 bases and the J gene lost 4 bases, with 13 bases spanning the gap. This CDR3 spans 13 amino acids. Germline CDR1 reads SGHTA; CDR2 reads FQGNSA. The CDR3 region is CASNSGRIYGYTF. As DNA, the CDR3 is TGTGCCAGCAACTCGGGACGGATCTATGGCTACACCTTC.

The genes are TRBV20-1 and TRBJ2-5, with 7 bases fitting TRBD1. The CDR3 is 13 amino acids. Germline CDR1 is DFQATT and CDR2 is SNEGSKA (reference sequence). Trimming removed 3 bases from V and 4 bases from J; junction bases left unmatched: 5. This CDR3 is CSARKTGRETQYF. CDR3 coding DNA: TGCAGTGCTAGGAAGACAGGGCGAGAGACCCAGTACTTC.

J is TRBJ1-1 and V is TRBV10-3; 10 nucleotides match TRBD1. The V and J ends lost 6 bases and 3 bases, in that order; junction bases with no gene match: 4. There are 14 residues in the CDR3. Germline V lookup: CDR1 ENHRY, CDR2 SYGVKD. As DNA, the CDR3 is TGTGCCATCAGCGGGACAGGGGTTCACACTGAAGCTTTCTTT. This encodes CAISGTGVHTEAFF.